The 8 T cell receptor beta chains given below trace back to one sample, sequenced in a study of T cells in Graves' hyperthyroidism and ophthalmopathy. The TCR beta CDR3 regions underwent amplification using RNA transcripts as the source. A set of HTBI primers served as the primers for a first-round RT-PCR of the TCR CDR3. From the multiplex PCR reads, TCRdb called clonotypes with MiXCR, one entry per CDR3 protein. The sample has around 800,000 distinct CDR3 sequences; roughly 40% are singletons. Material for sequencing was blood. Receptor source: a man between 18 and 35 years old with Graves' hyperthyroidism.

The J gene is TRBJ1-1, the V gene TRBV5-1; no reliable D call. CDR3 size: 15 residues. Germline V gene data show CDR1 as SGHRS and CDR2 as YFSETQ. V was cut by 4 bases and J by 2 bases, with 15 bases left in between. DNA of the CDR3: TGCGCCAGCAGCCCATGGCAGATGGATAACACTGAAGCTTTCTTT. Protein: CASSPWQMDNTEAFF.

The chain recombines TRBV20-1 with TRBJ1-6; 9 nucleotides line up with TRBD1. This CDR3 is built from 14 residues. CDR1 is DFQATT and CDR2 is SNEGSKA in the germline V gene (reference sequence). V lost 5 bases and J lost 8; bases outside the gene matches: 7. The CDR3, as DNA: TGCAGTGCTCAAGACAGGGGGGATGATTCACCCCTCCACTTT. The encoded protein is CSAQDRGDDSPLHF.

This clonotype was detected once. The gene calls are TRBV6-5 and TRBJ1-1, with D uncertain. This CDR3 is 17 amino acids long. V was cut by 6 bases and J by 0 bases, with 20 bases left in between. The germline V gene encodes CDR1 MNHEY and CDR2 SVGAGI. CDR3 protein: CASSLDSATGMNTEAFF. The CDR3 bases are TGTGCCAGCAGCTTAGATTCAGCGACGGGGATGAACACTGAAGCTTTCTTT.

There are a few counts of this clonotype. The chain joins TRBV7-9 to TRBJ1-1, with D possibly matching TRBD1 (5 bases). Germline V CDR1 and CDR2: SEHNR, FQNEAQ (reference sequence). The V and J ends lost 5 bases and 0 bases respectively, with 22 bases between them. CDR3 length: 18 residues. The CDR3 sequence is CASSLPLHTTALNTEAFF. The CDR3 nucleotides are TGTGCCAGCAGCCTCCCCCTACATACGACAGCCTTGAACACTGAAGCTTTCTTT.

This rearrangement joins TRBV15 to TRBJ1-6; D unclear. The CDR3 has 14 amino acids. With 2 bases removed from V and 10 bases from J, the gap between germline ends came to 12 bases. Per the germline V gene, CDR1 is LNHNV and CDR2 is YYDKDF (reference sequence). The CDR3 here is CATSRRGIGSPLHF. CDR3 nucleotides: TGTGCCACCAGCAGACGGGGTATCGGCTCACCCCTCCACTTT.

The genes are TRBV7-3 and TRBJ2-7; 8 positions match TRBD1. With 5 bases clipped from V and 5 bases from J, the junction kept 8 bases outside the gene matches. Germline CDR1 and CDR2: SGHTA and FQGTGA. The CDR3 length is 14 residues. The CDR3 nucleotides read TGTGCCAGCAGCCCCGGACAGGGCTCGGACGAGCAGTACTTC. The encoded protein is CASSPGQGSDEQYF. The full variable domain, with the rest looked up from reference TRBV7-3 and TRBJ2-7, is GAGVSQTPSNKVTEKGKYVELRCDPISGHTALYWYRQSLGQGPEFLIYFQGTGAADDSGLPNDRFFAVRPEGSVSTLKIQRTERGDSAVYLCASSPGQGSDEQYFGPGTRLTVT.

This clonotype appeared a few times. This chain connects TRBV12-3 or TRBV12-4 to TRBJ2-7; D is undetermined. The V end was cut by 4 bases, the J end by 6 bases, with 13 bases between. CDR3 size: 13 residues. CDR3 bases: TGTGCCAGCAGTTCGAGCAGGATTCTCGAGCAGTACTTC. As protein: CASSSSRILEQYF.

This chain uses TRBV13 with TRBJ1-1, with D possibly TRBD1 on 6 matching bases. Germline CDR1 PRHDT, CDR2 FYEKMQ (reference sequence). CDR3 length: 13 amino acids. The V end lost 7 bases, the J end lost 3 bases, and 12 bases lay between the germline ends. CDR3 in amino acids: CASMFQGYTEAFF. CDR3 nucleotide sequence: TGTGCCAGCATGTTTCAGGGGTACACTGAAGCTTTCTTT.